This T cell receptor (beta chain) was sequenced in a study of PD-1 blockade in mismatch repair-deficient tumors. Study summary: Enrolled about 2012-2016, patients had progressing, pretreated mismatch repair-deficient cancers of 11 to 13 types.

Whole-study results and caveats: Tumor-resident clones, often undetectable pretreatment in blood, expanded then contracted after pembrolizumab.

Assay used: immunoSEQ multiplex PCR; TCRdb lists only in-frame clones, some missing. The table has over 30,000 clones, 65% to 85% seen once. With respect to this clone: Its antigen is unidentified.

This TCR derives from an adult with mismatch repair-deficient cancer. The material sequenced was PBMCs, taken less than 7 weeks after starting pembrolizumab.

CDR3 protein: CATTRTGGGLGTGELFF. CDR3 nucleotide sequence: TGTGCCACCACCAGGACAGGGGGCGGTTTGGGGACCGGGGAGCTGTTTTTT. The V gene is TRBV15, the J gene TRBJ2-2, with 11 positions matching TRBD1. Germline assignment: CDR1 LNHNV and CDR2 YYDKDF (reference sequence). This CDR3 region has 17 residues. J lost 5 bases, V lost 7 bases, and 12 bases had no gene match.